The rows below give T cell receptor beta chains drawn from one sample of a study of post-analysis software for immune sequencing data. Each CDR3 protein is one row after TCRdb ran MiXCR on the PCR reads. The sample consists of 450,000 to 700,000 distinct CDR3 sequences, 44% of them appearing once. Sequences were obtained from blood. Every receptor here comes from a girl under 18 with multiple sclerosis. CDR3s include the opening cysteine and the closing phenylalanine or tryptophan. A D gene is named only where the DNA matches it firmly. The listing skips clone size in some rows; elsewhere it reads once, few, many or a size class.

CDR3: CASSLQGAGGGIQYF
DNA: TGTGCCAGCAGTTTACAGGGGGCGGGGGGGGGAATTCAGTACTTC
J: TRBJ2-7
D: .
size: .
V: TRBV27

CDR3: CSALGGKGPGRGTDTQYF
DNA: TGCAGTGCTCTAGGGGGCAAAGGTCCCGGCCGGGGCACAGATACGCAGTATTTT
J: TRBJ2-3
D: TRBD1
size: once
V: TRBV20-1

CDR3: CASSQLPGSCEQYF
DNA: TGTGCCAGCAGCCAACTACCGGGCTCCTGCGAGCAGTACTTC
J: TRBJ2-7
D: .
size: .
V: TRBV3-1

CDR3: CATSDPGTHEQFF
DNA: TGTGCCACCAGTGATCCAGGGACGCATGAGCAGTTCTTC
J: TRBJ2-1
D: .
size: .
V: TRBV24-1

CDR3: CASSYEPGGGSYNEQFF
DNA: TGTGCCAGCAGTTACGAACCAGGCGGGGGGTCCTACAATGAGCAGTTCTTC
J: TRBJ2-1
D: TRBD2
size: .
V: TRBV6-6

CDR3: CASSSSGAGANVLTF
DNA: TGTGCCAGCAGCTCCTCGGGGGCTGGGGCCAACGTCCTGACTTTC
J: TRBJ2-6
D: .
size: .
V: TRBV7-9

CDR3: CASSLARGAAGGGYTF
DNA: TGTGCCAGCAGTTTAGCGCGAGGGGCGGCGGGTGGTGGCTACACCTTC
J: TRBJ1-2
D: .
size: .
V: TRBV12-3/TRBV12-4

CDR3: CASSRDRGLSNEQYF
DNA: TGTGCCAGCAGTCGGGACAGGGGGCTATCTAACGAGCAGTACTTC
J: TRBJ2-7
D: TRBD1
size: .
V: TRBV12-3/TRBV12-4

CDR3: CASSWGSNNEQFF
DNA: TGTGCCAGCAGTTGGGGTAGCAATAATGAGCAGTTCTTC
J: TRBJ2-1
D: .
size: .
V: TRBV27

CDR3: CASSPGLAGTENEQYF
DNA: TGTGCCAGCAGTCCCGGACTAGCGGGAACAGAAAACGAGCAGTACTTC
J: TRBJ2-7
D: TRBD2
size: few
V: TRBV12-3/TRBV12-4

CDR3: CATNRGTGGNEQFF
DNA: TGTGCCACCAATAGGGGGACAGGGGGCAATGAGCAGTTCTTC
J: TRBJ2-1
D: TRBD1
size: .
V: TRBV6-5

CDR3: CASIGHSEQYF
DNA: TGTGCCAGCATAGGGCACTCCGAGCAGTACTTC
J: TRBJ2-7
D: .
size: .
V: TRBV5-6

CDR3: CASSPMTGFNEQFF
DNA: TGTGCCAGCAGTCCCATGACTGGATTCAATGAGCAGTTCTTC
J: TRBJ2-1
D: .
size: .
V: TRBV7-9

CDR3: CASSLLGTGTYEQYF
DNA: TGTGCCAGCAGCCTTCTCGGGACAGGGACCTACGAGCAGTACTTC
J: TRBJ2-7
D: TRBD1
size: many
V: TRBV3-1

CDR3: CASSSSPPSEQYF
DNA: TGTGCCAGCAGTTCCTCCCCACCCAGCGAGCAGTACTTC
J: TRBJ2-7
D: .
size: .
V: TRBV28

CDR3: CSAKRRTDTQYF
DNA: TGCAGTGCTAAGCGCCGCACAGATACGCAGTATTTT
J: TRBJ2-3
D: .
size: .
V: TRBV20-1

CDR3: CASSFPVRNADGYTF
DNA: TGTGCCAGCAGTTTCCCTGTAAGAAATGCGGATGGCTACACCTTC
J: TRBJ1-2
D: .
size: .
V: TRBV28

CDR3: CASSGREEDEQFF
DNA: TGCGCCAGCAGCGGGCGAGAGGAGGATGAGCAGTTCTTC
J: TRBJ2-1
D: .
size: once
V: TRBV5-1

CDR3: CASSLGTDMQYF
DNA: TGCGCCAGCAGCTTGGGTACAGATATGCAGTATTTT
J: TRBJ2-3
D: .
size: .
V: TRBV5-1

CDR3: CASSEPPGTGYEETQYF
DNA: TGTGCCAGCAGTGAACCACCCGGGACAGGGTATGAGGAGACCCAGTACTTC
J: TRBJ2-5
D: TRBD1
size: few
V: TRBV6-1

CDR3: CASSEGPVDTGELFF
DNA: TGTGCCAGCAGTGAAGGCCCAGTTGACACCGGGGAGCTGTTTTTT
J: TRBJ2-2
D: .
size: .
V: TRBV2

CDR3: CASGTWGRRDTDTQYF
DNA: TGTGCCAGCGGTACGTGGGGGCGGAGAGACACAGATACGCAGTATTTT
J: TRBJ2-3
D: .
size: .
V: TRBV5-4

CDR3: CASSLRLGGYGYTF
DNA: TGTGCCAGCAGTTTAAGGCTGGGGGGCTATGGCTACACCTTC
J: TRBJ1-2
D: .
size: once
V: TRBV27

CDR3: CSARGLAPGEQYF
DNA: TGCAGTGCTAGAGGACTAGCGCCGGGCGAGCAGTACTTC
J: TRBJ2-7
D: TRBD2
size: .
V: TRBV20-1

CDR3: CSANYPGLDTDTQYF
DNA: TGCAGTGCTAACTATCCGGGACTAGACACAGATACGCAGTATTTT
J: TRBJ2-3
D: TRBD2
size: .
V: TRBV20-1

CDR3: CASSFTPTVSYGYTF
DNA: TGTGCCAGCAGTTTTACACCAACCGTTTCCTATGGCTACACCTTC
J: TRBJ1-2
D: .
size: .
V: TRBV12-3/TRBV12-4

CDR3: CSASWWGGTDTQYF
DNA: TGCAGTGCTAGCTGGTGGGGGGGCACAGATACGCAGTATTTT
J: TRBJ2-3
D: .
size: .
V: TRBV20-1

CDR3: CASDKGQGNNEQFF
DNA: TGCGCCAGCGATAAGGGACAGGGAAACAATGAGCAGTTCTTC
J: TRBJ2-1
D: TRBD1
size: .
V: TRBV5-1

CDR3: CASSLPWSMTGANVLTF
DNA: TGTGCCAGCAGCTTGCCCTGGTCTATGACTGGGGCCAACGTCCTGACTTTC
J: TRBJ2-6
D: .
size: .
V: TRBV7-9

CDR3: CASSLSGGRGANVLTF
DNA: TGTGCCAGCAGTTTGTCAGGGGGCAGGGGGGCCAACGTCCTGACTTTC
J: TRBJ2-6
D: TRBD1
size: .
V: TRBV28

CDR3: CASDRGRDGANVLTF
DNA: TGTGCCAGCGACAGGGGGCGAGATGGGGCCAACGTCCTGACTTTC
J: TRBJ2-6
D: TRBD1
size: .
V: TRBV2

CDR3: CSARDPRQGGEKLFF
DNA: TGCAGTGCTAGAGATCCCCGACAGGGCGGTGAAAAACTGTTTTTT
J: TRBJ1-4
D: TRBD1
size: .
V: TRBV20-1

CDR3: CASSFGLGQETQYF
DNA: TGTGCCAGCAGTTTTGGGTTGGGCCAAGAGACCCAGTACTTC
J: TRBJ2-5
D: .
size: few
V: TRBV27

CDR3: CASSFGLAVGYEQYF
DNA: TGTGCCAGCAGCTTTGGACTAGCGGTTGGCTACGAGCAGTACTTC
J: TRBJ2-7
D: TRBD2
size: .
V: TRBV7-6

CDR3: CASSRRTSGNYEQYF
DNA: TGTGCCAGCAGTCGTCGGACTAGCGGTAATTACGAGCAGTACTTC
J: TRBJ2-7
D: TRBD2
size: .
V: TRBV12-3/TRBV12-4

CDR3: CASSYDGRYNEQYF
DNA: TGTGCCAGCAGCTACGATGGACGGTACAATGAGCAGTACTTC
J: TRBJ2-7
D: .
size: .
V: TRBV5-6

CDR3: CSAIGQGSYGYTF
DNA: TGCAGTGCTATAGGACAGGGTTCCTATGGCTACACCTTC
J: TRBJ1-2
D: TRBD1
size: few
V: TRBV20-1

CDR3: CASSLGLNTEAFF
DNA: TGTGCCAGCAGTTTGGGCCTGAACACTGAAGCTTTCTTT
J: TRBJ1-1
D: .
size: many
V: TRBV12-3/TRBV12-4

CDR3: CASSLSQALPGTGGYNEQFF
DNA: TGTGCCAGCAGCTTATCCCAAGCCCTTCCCGGGACAGGGGGGTACAATGAGCAGTTCTTC
J: TRBJ2-1
D: TRBD1
size: .
V: TRBV13